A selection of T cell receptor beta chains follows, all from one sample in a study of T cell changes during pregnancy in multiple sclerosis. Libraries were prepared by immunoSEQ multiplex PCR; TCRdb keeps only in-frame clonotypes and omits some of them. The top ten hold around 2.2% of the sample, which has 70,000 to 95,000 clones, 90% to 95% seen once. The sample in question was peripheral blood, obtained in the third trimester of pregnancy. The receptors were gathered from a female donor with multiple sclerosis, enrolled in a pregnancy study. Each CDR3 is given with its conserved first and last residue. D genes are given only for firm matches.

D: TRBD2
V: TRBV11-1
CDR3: CASSPGLAGVQGEQYF

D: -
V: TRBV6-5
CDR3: CASSSAGFTGELFF

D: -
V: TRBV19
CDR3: CASSSRGGGYTF

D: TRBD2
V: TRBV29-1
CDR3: CSVIFTSGRAYEQFF

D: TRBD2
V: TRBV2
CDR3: CASSGLAGGEQYF

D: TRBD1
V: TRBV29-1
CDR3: CSVEDGTGSTEAFF

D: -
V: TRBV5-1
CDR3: CASSLGAPQTQYF

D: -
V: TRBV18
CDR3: CASSPGGTYEQYF

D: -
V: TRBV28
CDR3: CASSLPRQKNQPQHF

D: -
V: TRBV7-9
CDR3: CASSLIGANTGELFF

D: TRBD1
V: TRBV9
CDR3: CASSPTGLGQPQHF

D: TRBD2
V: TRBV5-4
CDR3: CASSPGLADTYNEQFF

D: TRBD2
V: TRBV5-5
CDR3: CASRLASGRGEQFF

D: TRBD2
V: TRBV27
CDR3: CASREEPGLEGADTQYF

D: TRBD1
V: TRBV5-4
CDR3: CASSGTAYNEQFF

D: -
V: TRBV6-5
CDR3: CASSLTPSMNTEAFF

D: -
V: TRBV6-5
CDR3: CASSSGYSGNTIYF

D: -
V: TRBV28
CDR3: CASSSSLYGYTF

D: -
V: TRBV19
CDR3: CASSIAGSNNEQFF

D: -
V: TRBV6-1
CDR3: CASSERWRGRVYEQYF

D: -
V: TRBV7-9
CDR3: CASSLDRTMKMTQYF

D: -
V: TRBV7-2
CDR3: CASGYRLGEQFF

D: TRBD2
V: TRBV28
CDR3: CASSPLGLAGPPDTGELFF

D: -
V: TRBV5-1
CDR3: CASSLMGLDYGYTF

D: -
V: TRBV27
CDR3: CASKGLGAYEQYF

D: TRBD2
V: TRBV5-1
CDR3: CASSLGSGMDTGELFF

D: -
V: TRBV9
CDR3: CASSVTGTYNEQFF